This entry lists 18 T cell receptor beta chains sequenced from one sample in a study of cytomegalovirus exposure and HLA in healthy donors (dated by TCRdb to 2016 to 2017). The library was made by the immunoSEQ multiplex PCR assay. A mixture of 60 forward primers for TCR Vbeta segments and 13 reverse primers for TCR Jbeta segments was used in the multiplex PCR. TCRdb took this table from immuneACCESS and kept in-frame rearrangements with V and J called. Such tables lack part of the clones; where checked against another copy, unresolved V genes explain under half of the gap, and the rest is unexplained. For this sample there are about 150,000 clones; about 68% appear just once. The ten largest clones add up to over 1.1% of the sample. The sample comprised PBMCs. The receptors shown here come from a man aged 18 to 29 in good health and CMV-seronegative.

The V gene is TRBV25-1, the J gene TRBJ1-1; 8 bases map to TRBD1. The trim removed 4 bases at V and 7 bases at J, leaving 11 bases unmatched. In germline, CDR1 is MGHDK, CDR2 SYGVNS. The CDR3 runs 15 residues. Here the CDR3 DNA reads TGTGCCAGCAGTGCCCCCGGGACAGGAGCCCATGAAGCTTTCTTT. This gives the protein CASSAPGTGAHEAFF.

Of note for this clone: The junction departs from germline at one end; a sequencing error may be responsible. This chain uses TRBV25-1 with TRBJ2-5; D is perhaps TRBD1 (5 bases). The CDR3 consists of 12 residues. Looked up from germline, CDR1 is MGHDK and CDR2 is SYGVNS. The CDR3 protein is CASRARAETQYF. For the CDR3, the DNA is TGTGCTAGCAGGGCCAGGGCAGAGACCCAGTACTTC.

V usage is TRBV10-3 and J usage is TRBJ1-1; tentative D call: TRBD1 (5 bases). The V end lost 6 bases, the J end lost 2 bases, and 13 bases lay between the germline ends. This CDR3 region has 14 residues. Germline loops: CDR1 ENHRY, CDR2 SYGVKD. CDR3 DNA: TGTGCCATCAGCCTCGACAGCAGAAACACTGAAGCTTTCTTT. This codes for CAISLDSRNTEAFF.

Here the CDR3 DNA reads TGTGCCAGTAGTATGGCGGGGGGCTGGGAGCAGTACTTC. The encoded protein is CASSMAGGWEQYF. The chain has TRBV19 and TRBJ2-7; 8 nucleotides line up with TRBD2. The CDR3 is 13 amino acids. The germline CDR1 and CDR2 sequences are LNHDA and SQIVND (reference sequence). The J segment lost 7 bases and the V segment lost 3 bases, leaving 5 bases of the junction unmatched.

The chain links TRBV9 to TRBJ2-5; 7 bases align to TRBD2. The J call may be incorrect, as the DNA end agrees better with TRBJ2-7. The germline CDR1 and CDR2 sequences are SGDLS and YYNGEE. This CDR3 has 13 amino acids. This CDR3 reads CASSVAGGGEQYF. CDR3 DNA: TGTGCCAGCAGCGTAGCGGGGGGTGGCGAGCAGTACTTC.

The J gene is TRBJ2-7, the V gene TRBV7-9; 9 positions match TRBD2. The V and J ends lost 5 bases and 3 bases, in that order; junction bases with no gene match: 5. Germline lookup yields CDR1 SEHNR and CDR2 FQNEAQ (reference sequence). This CDR3 is built from 14 residues. The CDR3 DNA reads as TGTGCCAGCAGCCCAGCGGGAGGCCTCTACGAGCAGTACTTC. Protein: CASSPAGGLYEQYF.

V and J are TRBV7-2 and TRBJ2-5; D is possibly TRBD1 (5 bases). This CDR3 region has 14 residues. Trimming pared 5 bases from V and 4 bases from J, leaving 14 bases between. Germline loops: CDR1 SGHTA, CDR2 FQGNSA. The CDR3 protein is CASSRNQGRETQYF. The CDR3 DNA follows: TGTGCCAGCAGCAGAAACCAGGGCCGAGAGACCCAGTACTTC.

Concerning this clone: Other DNA sequences from this sample encode an identical CDR3 as well. The V gene is TRBV2, the J gene TRBJ1-4; TRBD1 matches at 9 bases. This CDR3 region has 14 residues. In germline, CDR1 is SNHLY, CDR2 FYNNEI. J lost 6 bases, V lost 5 bases, and 4 bases had no gene match. The CDR3 DNA sequence: TGTGCCAGCAGTCCTGGGACAGGGCATGAAAAACTGTTTTTT. Protein sequence: CASSPGTGHEKLFF.

The chain employs TRBV19 and TRBJ2-1; 8 bases align to TRBD2. Trimming took 3 bases from V and 10 from J; bases not matched to a gene: 5. The CDR3 is 13 residues long. Germline V gene sequence: CDR1 LNHDA, CDR2 SQIVND (reference sequence). The CDR3 nucleotides are TGTGCCAGTAGTATCAGCGGGGGCGGAGAGCAGTTCTTC. It yields the protein CASSISGGGEQFF.

This clone has only one observation. V is TRBV28 and J is TRBJ2-3, with 8 nucleotides matching TRBD1. Germline CDR1 is MDHEN and CDR2 is SYDVKM. CDR3 size: 14 residues. V lost 7 bases to trimming and J lost 4 bases; unmatched junction nucleotides: 7. The CDR3 here is CASTSGGGADTQYF. The CDR3 bases are TGTGCCAGCACTTCAGGGGGCGGCGCAGATACGCAGTATTTT.

The rearrangement links TRBV19 to TRBJ2-2; 7 positions match TRBD1. This CDR3 contains 15 residues. V lost 4 bases, J lost 2 bases, and 4 bases stayed unmatched. The germline V gene has CDR1 LNHDA and CDR2 SQIVND (reference sequence). The CDR3, as DNA: TGTGCCAGTAGTACGGGACAGCCTAACACCGGGGAGCTGTTTTTT. This encodes CASSTGQPNTGELFF.

The chain uses TRBV5-1 and TRBJ2-1; the match to TRBD2 covers 9 bases. Trimming cost V 1 base and J 4 bases; bases outside gene matches: 0. The length of the CDR3 is 14 residues. Germline CDR1 reads SGHRS; CDR2 reads YFSETQ. CDR3 nucleotides: TGCGCCAGCAGCTTGACTAGCGGGTACAATGAGCAGTTCTTC. Its translation: CASSLTSGYNEQFF. The full variable domain, in which reference TRBV5-1 and TRBJ2-1 provide the parts outside the CDR3, is KAGVTQTPRYLIKTRGQQVTLSCSPISGHRSVSWYQQTPGQGLQFLFEYFSETQRNKGNFPGRFSGRQFSNSRSEMNVSTLELGDSALYLCASSLTSGYNEQFFGPGTRLTVL.

V is TRBV30 and J is TRBJ2-2; 10 bases agree with TRBD2. Germline values: CDR1 GTSNPN, CDR2 SVGIG (reference sequence). The length of the CDR3 is 15 residues. V was clipped by 5 bases and J by 3 bases; unmatched bases: 6. This CDR3 is CAWREAGGYTGELFF. CDR3 nucleotide sequence: TGTGCCTGGCGCGAAGCGGGAGGGTACACCGGGGAGCTGTTTTTT.

This chain joins TRBV18 and TRBJ2-7, with a tentative D call TRBD1 (5 bases). Germline lookup yields CDR1 KGHSH and CDR2 LQKENI. The CDR3 covers 14 residues. Trimming shortened V by 2 bases and J by 2 bases, and 10 bases separated the two germline ends. CDR3 nucleotide sequence: TGTGCCAGCTCACCAGACAGAGGTCCCTACGAGCAGTACTTC. It is translated as CASSPDRGPYEQYF.

This chain connects TRBV6-5 to TRBJ2-3, with 7 bases lining up with TRBD2. The V gene end was trimmed by 6 bases and the J gene end by 9 bases; junction bases not matched to a gene: 12. The CDR3 is 14 amino acids. Per the germline V gene, CDR1 is MNHEY and CDR2 is SVGAGI. In DNA form, the CDR3 reads TGTGCCAGCAGCCCGCCCTTGAACGGGGGGACGCAGTATTTT. Translating it yields CASSPPLNGGTQYF.

This clone was counted only a few times. The chain carries TRBV29-1 and TRBJ2-3; the D is unclear. The V end was cut by 2 bases, the J end by 0 bases, with 12 bases between. The CDR3 has 15 amino acids. In germline, CDR1 is SQVTM, CDR2 ANQGSEA. The CDR3: CSVERQDYSTDTQYF. The CDR3, as DNA: TGCAGCGTTGAAAGGCAGGATTATAGCACAGATACGCAGTATTTT.

The chain has TRBV7-9 and TRBJ2-1; 11 bases line up with TRBD2. This CDR3 spans 18 amino acids. CDR1 and CDR2 from the germline V gene are SEHNR and FQNEAQ (reference sequence). Losses at the gene ends were 5 bases for V and 7 bases for J; bases not matched to a gene: 16. The CDR3 region is CASSLPPRLAGSSNEQFF. The CDR3 DNA reads as TGTGCCAGCAGCCTCCCCCCCCGACTAGCGGGGTCTTCGAATGAGCAGTTCTTC.

A single count supports this clone. A read error may account for a junction end that differs from germline. The chain combines TRBV7-9 with TRBJ2-7, with D tentatively TRBD2 (6 bases). CDR1 is SEHNR, CDR2 FQNEAQ, per germline (reference sequence). CDR3 size: 15 residues. The CDR3 loop is CSSSSPEGFAYEQYF. For the CDR3, the DNA is TGTTCCAGCAGCTCGCCGGAGGGGTTTGCCTACGAGCAGTACTTC. Full variable domain (remainder filled in from reference TRBV7-9 and TRBJ2-7): DTGVSQNPRHKITKRGQNVTFRCDPISEHNRLYWYRQTLGQGPEFLTYFQNEAQLEKSRLLSDRFSAERPKGSFSTLEIQRTEQGDSAMYLCSSSSPEGFAYEQYFGPGTRLTVT.